What follows are 22 T cell receptor beta chains derived from one specimen sequenced in a study of Ad26.COV2.S vaccination and SARS-CoV-2 variants. Treatment denoted: 15 to 20 received Ad26.COV2.S at low or high dose, single or two shots; about five received placebo; per-sample allocation not given. Specimen acquisition occurred on day 63 following the initial vaccine or placebo injection. The assay was immunoSEQ multiplex PCR, and TCRdb's table has in-frame clones only and misses some. The table lists roughly 320,000 clones, about 86% of them singletons. The material was peripheral blood, obtained in a trial of Ad26.COV2.S vaccine versus placebo. Every receptor here comes from a person between 18 and 60 years old who received the Ad26.COV2.S COVID-19 vaccine or a placebo.

The rearrangement joins TRBV30 to TRBJ2-1; 12 bases map to TRBD2. Germline-derived CDR1 and CDR2 are GTSNPN and SVGIG (reference sequence). With 0 bases clipped from V and 9 bases from J, the junction kept 12 bases outside the gene matches. The CDR3 runs 17 residues. The CDR3: CAWSVPGLAGYLGEQFF. Written as DNA, the CDR3 is TGTGCCTGGAGTGTCCCCGGACTAGCGGGGTACCTAGGTGAGCAGTTCTTC.

This clone was seen just once. The chain couples TRBV30 to TRBJ1-4; D perhaps matches TRBD1 (5 bases). V gave up 2 bases and J gave up 8 bases, with 15 bases separating them. Germline V gene lookup returns CDR1 GTSNPN and CDR2 SVGIG (reference sequence). CDR3 length equals 14 residues. In DNA form, the CDR3 reads TGTGCCTGGAGTATTGGGGGGAAGGGAGAAAAACTGTTTTTT. This sequence encodes CAWSIGGKGEKLFF. The entire variable domain, with the rest obtained from reference TRBV30 and TRBJ1-4, is as follows: SQTIHQWPATLVQPVGSPLSLECTVEGTSNPNLYWYRQAAGRGLQLLFYSVGIGQISSEVPQNLSASRPQDRQFILSSKKLLLSDSGFYLCAWSIGGKGEKLFFGSGTQLSVL.

The rearrangement links TRBV4-2 to TRBJ1-4; maybe TRBD1 (6 bases). V was clipped by 1 base and J by 5 bases, with 11 bases between them. Germline lookup yields CDR1 LGHNA and CDR2 YNFKEQ. This CDR3 has 15 amino acids. CDR3 coding DNA: TGTGCCAGCAGCCAAGTAGGGGGTAAAAATGAAAAACTGTTTTTT. Protein product: CASSQVGGKNEKLFF.

This clone has just one count. The CDR3, as DNA: TGTGCCAGCAGCTCGACTACCTCTAGCACAGATACGCAGTATTTT. The encoded protein is CASSSTTSSTDTQYF. The V and J genes are TRBV7-2 and TRBJ2-3; perhaps TRBD2 as D (5 bases). CDR3 length equals 15 residues. Germline V gene sequence: CDR1 SGHTA, CDR2 FQGNSA. V was pared by 4 bases and J by 0 bases, with 11 bases between.

CDR3 in amino acids: CASSNSGFSEQYF. CDR3 bases: TGTGCCAGCAGTAATTCAGGTTTCTCCGAGCAGTACTTC. This rearrangement joins TRBV7-2 to TRBJ2-7; D is undetermined. Trimming took off 6 bases at V and 6 bases at J, with 15 bases between the two ends. Germline CDR1 SGHTA, CDR2 FQGNSA. This CDR3 has 13 residues.

The chain recombines TRBV5-1 with TRBJ2-1; D possibly uses TRBD1 or TRBD2 (5 bases each). Germline lookup yields CDR1 SGHRS and CDR2 YFSETQ. Trimming removed 0 bases from V and 12 bases from J, with 16 bases in between. The CDR3 spans 14 residues. The CDR3 reads CASSLDIGGFGQFF. The CDR3, as DNA: TGCGCCAGCAGCTTGGATATTGGGGGTTTCGGGCAGTTCTTC.

V is TRBV24-1 and J is TRBJ2-3; D may be TRBD2 (6 bases). Trimming took 0 bases from V and 6 from J, leaving 12 bases between them. CDR3 length equals 15 residues. The germline gives CDR1 KGHDR, CDR2 SFDVKD. The CDR3 spells CATSDLYFGGDTQYF. Here the CDR3 DNA reads TGTGCCACCAGTGATTTGTATTTTGGAGGGGATACGCAGTATTTT.

V and J are TRBV27 and TRBJ2-3; 7 bases align to TRBD2. CDR1 and CDR2 (germline): MNHEY, SMNVEV (reference sequence). The CDR3 is 13 amino acids. V trimming: 6 bases; J trimming: 6 bases; junction bases outside the gene matches: 6. CDR3: CASRPGTTDTQYF. CDR3 DNA: TGTGCCAGCAGACCGGGGACTACTGATACGCAGTATTTT.

The V gene is TRBV6-5, the J gene TRBJ1-2; perhaps TRBD1 as D (5 bases). This CDR3 comprises 15 residues. CDR1 is MNHEY, CDR2 SVGAGI, per germline. V lost 0 bases and J lost 6, with 14 bases in between. CDR3 coding DNA: TGTGCCAGCAGTTACTCGGGGGGGGAGATGAATGGCTACACCTTC. Translating gives CASSYSGGEMNGYTF.

The gene calls are TRBV4-3 and TRBJ2-6; no clear D. V was shortened by 2 bases and J by 0 bases, with 8 bases between the two germline ends. The CDR3 loop spans 16 amino acids. Germline CDR1 and CDR2: LGHNA and YSLEER. CDR3 region: CASSQRSISGANVLTF. The CDR3 DNA is TGCGCCAGCAGCCAACGCTCTATCTCTGGGGCCAACGTCCTGACTTTC.

This rearrangement joins TRBV5-7 to TRBJ1-4, with a possible D match to TRBD1 (5 bases). TRBV5-7 qualifies as an ORF whose function is uncertain. The length of the CDR3 is 15 residues. V shed 0 bases and J shed 5 bases, with 11 bases lying between them. The chain's CDR3 is CASSLVGAGNEKLFF. The DNA for the CDR3 is TGTGCCAGCAGCTTGGTAGGGGCAGGGAATGAAAAACTGTTTTTT.

The V gene is TRBV10-2, the J gene TRBJ1-2; no firm D call. V shed 5 bases and J shed 1 base, with 20 bases lying between them. Germline V gene sequence: CDR1 WSHSY, CDR2 SAAADI. The CDR3 covers 17 residues. CDR3 region: CASSPKADRQINYGYTF. CDR3 nucleotide sequence: TGCGCCAGCAGTCCAAAGGCGGACCGCCAAATTAACTATGGCTACACCTTC.

J is TRBJ1-1 and V is TRBV7-6, with 7 bases matching TRBD1. The CDR3 runs to 13 residues. After removal of 6 bases from V and 1 base from J, the junction contained 2 bases not matched to a gene. Germline V gene lookup returns CDR1 SGHVS and CDR2 FNYEAQ. For the CDR3, the DNA is TGTGCCAGCAGTGGACAGGCGAACACTGAAGCTTTCTTT. This gives the protein CASSGQANTEAFF.

This rearrangement joins TRBV3-1 (or the pseudogene TRBV3-2) to TRBJ2-5; no definite D call. Germline V lookup: CDR1 LGHDT, CDR2 YNNKEL (reference sequence). Trimming left V 3 bases short and J 2 bases short, with 4 bases between. The CDR3 is 12 amino acids. The DNA of the CDR3 is TGTGCCAGCAGCCATCTTCAAGAGACCCAGTACTTC. Translated: CASSHLQETQYF.

The chain carries TRBV19 and TRBJ1-3; D may be TRBD1 (5 bases). CDR3 size: 15 residues. CDR1 and CDR2 (germline): LNHDA, SQIVND (reference sequence). The V gene lost 4 bases and the J gene lost 0 bases, with 10 bases spanning the gap. CDR3 sequence reads: CASSRDRTSGNTIYF. In nucleotides, the CDR3 is TGTGCCAGTAGTAGAGACAGAACCTCTGGAAACACCATATATTTT.

This chain connects TRBV27 to TRBJ1-2; D is perhaps TRBD1 (5 bases). CDR1 is MNHEY and CDR2 is SMNVEV in the germline V gene (reference sequence). The length of the CDR3 is 13 residues. Trimming cost V 4 bases and J 7 bases, with 13 bases left between them. The CDR3 loop is CASSSQGTRGYTF. The CDR3 DNA reads as TGTGCCAGCAGTTCTCAGGGTACCCGTGGCTACACCTTC.

The CDR3 nucleotides are TGTGCCAGCAGCTTCGGAAGCGGGTTAAGCTCCTACAATGAGCAGTTCTTC. It encodes CASSFGSGLSSYNEQFF. The genes are TRBV7-6 and TRBJ2-1, with D perhaps TRBD2 (6 bases). V lost 3 bases, J lost 0 bases, and 15 bases lay in between. The germline V gene encodes CDR1 SGHVS and CDR2 FNYEAQ. This CDR3 comprises 17 residues.

This sequence joins TRBV4-1 and TRBJ2-1, with TRBD2 matching 9 bases. The trim removed 6 bases at V and 7 bases at J, leaving 7 bases unmatched. In germline, CDR1 is MGHRA, CDR2 YSYEKL. This CDR3 comprises 14 residues. The CDR3 sequence is CASRKAGGPNEQFF. The CDR3 coding sequence is TGCGCCAGCAGAAAAGCGGGGGGCCCTAATGAGCAGTTCTTC.

This clone was observed many times. This rearrangement joins TRBV5-4 to TRBJ2-7; the D gene could be TRBD1 or TRBD2 (7 bases each). The CDR3 runs to 14 residues. Trimming removed 7 bases at V and 4 bases at J, with 18 bases between. Germline assignment: CDR1 SGHNT and CDR2 YYREEE (reference sequence). The CDR3: CASRRQGGLYEQYF. The CDR3, as DNA: TGTGCCAGCCGCCGACAGGGAGGGCTATACGAGCAGTACTTC.

The J gene is TRBJ2-2, the V gene TRBV9; 14 nucleotides agree with TRBD2. The V gene end was trimmed by 4 bases and the J gene end by 6 bases; junction bases not matched to a gene: 5. CDR1 SGDLS and CDR2 YYNGEE come from the germline V gene. CDR3 length: 16 amino acids. The DNA for the CDR3 is TGTGCCAGCAGCTCTAGACTAGCGGGGGGGCCCGGGGAGCTGTTTTTT. Its translation: CASSSRLAGGPGELFF.

J is TRBJ2-2 and V is TRBV7-9, with 8 bases lining up with TRBD2. There are 18 residues in the CDR3. J was trimmed by 6 bases and V by 5 bases; bases with no gene match: 17. Germline V CDR1 and CDR2: SEHNR, FQNEAQ (reference sequence). CDR3: CASSAKFRIAGLAGELFF. The CDR3 bases are TGTGCCAGCAGCGCCAAGTTCAGAATAGCGGGGTTGGCCGGGGAGCTGTTTTTT.

V and J are TRBV5-4 and TRBJ1-1; D gene ambiguous. Germline V gene sequence: CDR1 SGHNT, CDR2 YYREEE (reference sequence). Deletions cut 4 bases from V and 0 bases from J, with 13 bases between. The CDR3 length is 15 residues. The CDR3 region has the DNA TGTGCCAGCAGCCCCCAGGCTTCCCTGAACACTGAAGCTTTCTTT. Translation gives CASSPQASLNTEAFF.